These 32 T cell receptor beta chains were all obtained from the same sample, sequenced in a study of HIV-infected children after antiretroviral therapy interruption. The sample's treatment: PENTA 11 planned treatment interruption arm or continuous ART arm. The TCR library was built from RNA with a 3' RACE protocol and unique molecular identifiers. MiXCR, applied by TCRdb to the 3' RACE reads, yields one record per CDR3 protein. Here the sample spans approximately 96,000 distinct CDR3 sequences, approximately 6.9% being singletons. Sequencing used CD45RA+ CD4+ T cells from PBMCs, pooled from several time points, obtained from a donor given antiretroviral therapy, either interrupted or continuous. The subset is: naive CD4+ CD45RA+ CD45RO- T cells. Receptor source: a pool of human donors with HIV.

The chain recombines TRBV5-1 with TRBJ1-1, with a possible D match to TRBD1 (5 bases). The CDR3 consists of 15 residues. Per the germline V gene, CDR1 is SGHRS and CDR2 is YFSETQ. Deletions cut 0 bases from V and 1 base from J, with 10 bases between. CDR3 nucleotides: TGCGCCAGCAGCTTGGTTGCGACAGCGAACACTGAAGCTTTCTTT. As protein: CASSLVATANTEAFF.

There are a few counts of this clonotype. The rearrangement joins TRBV12-5 to TRBJ1-4; the match to TRBD1 covers 9 bases. CDR3 length: 16 residues. Germline values: CDR1 LGHNT, CDR2 FRNRAP. With 7 bases clipped from V and 2 bases from J, the junction kept 8 bases outside the gene matches. The CDR3 coding sequence is TGTGCTAGTGCTCCGGGACAGGGCGTTACTAATGAAAAACTGTTTTTT. It is translated as CASAPGQGVTNEKLFF. Based on the CDR3 plus reference TRBV12-5 and TRBJ1-4, the full variable domain is DARVTQTPRHKVTEMGQEVTMRCQPILGHNTVFWYRQTMMQGLELLAYFRNRAPLDDSGMPKDRFSAEMPDATLATLKIQPSEPRDSAVYFCASAPGQGVTNEKLFFGSGTQLSVL.

This clonotype was seen repeatedly, ten times or more. CDR3 amino acids: CASGPGQGATNEKLFF. Written as DNA, the CDR3 is TGTGCTAGTGGTCCGGGACAGGGTGCAACTAATGAAAAACTGTTTTTT. The chain employs TRBV12-5 and TRBJ1-4, with 9 bases identical to TRBD1. The CDR3 is 16 residues long. The ends lost 5 bases at V and 0 bases at J; junction bases unmatched: 4. CDR1 and CDR2 from the germline V gene are LGHNT and FRNRAP.

At least ten counts were recorded for this clonotype. The chain employs TRBV12-3 or TRBV12-4 and TRBJ2-1; 7 bases fit TRBD2. V lost 11 bases to trimming and J lost 8 bases; unmatched junction nucleotides: 18. This CDR3 region has 15 residues. The CDR3 region is CACQSAGLSSHEQFF. The CDR3 DNA sequence: TGTGCCTGCCAGTCGGCGGGACTAAGCTCCCATGAGCAGTTCTTC.

This clonotype was counted many times. Here the CDR3 DNA reads TGTGCCAGTAGTATGACGGCCCGTAACACCGGGGAGCTGTTTTTT. Its protein is CASSMTARNTGELFF. V and J are TRBV19 and TRBJ2-2, with D hard to call. CDR1 and CDR2 from the germline V gene are LNHDA and SQIVND (reference sequence). This CDR3 spans 15 amino acids. The V and J ends lost 3 bases and 2 bases respectively, with 10 bases between them. The variable domain in full, with the rest retrieved from reference TRBV19 and TRBJ2-2, is DGGITQSPKYLFRKEGQNVTLSCEQNLNHDAMYWYRQDPGQGLRLIYYSQIVNDFQKGDIAEGYSVSREKKESFPLTVTSAQKNPTAFYLCASSMTARNTGELFFGEGSRLTVL.

This clonotype came up a few times. The J gene is TRBJ1-4, the V gene TRBV27, with TRBD1 matching over 10 bases. After removal of 5 bases from V and 15 bases from J, the junction contained 12 bases not matched to a gene. Germline lookup yields CDR1 MNHEY and CDR2 SMNVEV (reference sequence). The CDR3 spans 14 residues. This CDR3 is CASSHRQGAPPMFF. The CDR3 DNA reads TGTGCCAGCAGTCACCGACAGGGGGCTCCACCTATGTTTTTT.

V and J are TRBV5-1 and TRBJ2-7; D unclear. CDR1 SGHRS and CDR2 YFSETQ come from the germline V gene. The V gene lost 2 bases and the J gene lost 0 bases, with 9 bases spanning the gap. This CDR3 is 14 amino acids long. As DNA, the CDR3 is TGCGCCAGCAGCTTTGGGCACGCCTCCTACGAGCAGTACTTC. It codes for CASSFGHASYEQYF.

This clonotype was seen repeatedly, ten times or more. The V and J genes are TRBV20-1 and TRBJ2-3, with D perhaps TRBD1 (5 bases). With 3 bases removed from V and 3 bases from J, the gap between germline ends came to 22 bases. CDR1 is DFQATT and CDR2 is SNEGSKA in the germline V gene (reference sequence). The CDR3 is 17 amino acids. For the CDR3, the DNA is TGCAGTGCTAGCCCGCAGGCCCCAGGGATAGGGACAGATACGCAGTATTTT. Encoded protein: CSASPQAPGIGTDTQYF.

This clonotype occurred many times. The chain couples TRBV12-3 or TRBV12-4 to TRBJ2-1; the D is unclear. The CDR3 loop spans 11 amino acids. V dropped 6 bases and J dropped 10 bases, with 10 bases sitting between them. The CDR3 DNA sequence: TGTGCCAGCAGCCCCATGGCCGAGCAGTTCTTC. This translates into CASSPMAEQFF.

The chain combines TRBV7-9 with TRBJ1-5; no definite D call. V lost 0 bases to trimming and J lost 3 bases, with 9 bases between them. This CDR3 region has 15 residues. Germline CDR1 and CDR2: SEHNR and FQNEAQ (reference sequence). CDR3 in amino acids: CASSLAGSVNQPQHF. The DNA of the CDR3 is TGTGCCAGCAGCTTAGCGGGTAGTGTCAATCAGCCCCAGCATTTT.

This clonotype was counted at least ten times. The J gene is TRBJ2-7, the V gene TRBV7-2; D may be TRBD1 or TRBD2 (6 bases each). Germline V lookup: CDR1 SGHTA, CDR2 FQGNSA. V lost 1 base to trimming and J lost 3 bases, with 10 bases between them. There are 14 residues in the CDR3. The CDR3 region is CASSLEGEDYEQYF. The CDR3 DNA follows: TGTGCCAGCAGCTTAGAGGGGGAGGACTACGAGCAGTACTTC. Full variable domain (rest looked up from reference TRBV7-2 and TRBJ2-7): GAGVSQSPSNKVTEKGKDVELRCDPISGHTALYWYRQSLGQGLEFLIYFQGNSAPDKSGLPSDRFSAERTGGSVSTLTIQRTQQEDSAVYLCASSLEGEDYEQYFGPGTRLTVT.

This clonotype was observed at least ten times. The J gene is TRBJ1-1, the V gene TRBV12-5, with D uncertain. V lost 3 bases, J lost 3 bases, and 5 bases lay in between. The length of the CDR3 is 12 residues. Germline CDR1 LGHNT, CDR2 FRNRAP. The chain's CDR3 is CASGLRDTEAFF. CDR3 DNA sequence: TGTGCTAGTGGTTTAAGGGACACTGAAGCTTTCTTT.

This clonotype was counted many times. The chain is built from TRBV5-6 and TRBJ1-4, with 9 bases matching TRBD1. After removal of 4 bases from V and 8 bases from J, the junction contained 12 bases not matched to a gene. This CDR3 has 16 residues. Germline-derived CDR1 and CDR2 are SGHDT and YYEEEE. CDR3 residues: CASSHPPTGGEEKLFF. CDR3 nucleotide sequence: TGTGCCAGCAGCCACCCTCCAACAGGGGGCGAGGAAAAACTGTTTTTT.

This clonotype was found many times. This chain uses TRBV15 with TRBJ2-3, with 9 bases fitting TRBD2. The ends lost 2 bases at V and 1 base at J; junction bases unmatched: 4. The CDR3 covers 16 residues. Germline V gives CDR1 LNHNV, CDR2 YYDKDF (reference sequence). The CDR3 DNA reads as TGTGCCACCAGCAGATCCAAGCGGGGGGGCACAGATACGCAGTATTTT. Protein product: CATSRSKRGGTDTQYF.

This clonotype was seen many times. The chain links TRBV5-1 to TRBJ1-2, with D perhaps matching TRBD1 (5 bases). The CDR3 is made up of 14 amino acids. Germline CDR1 and CDR2: SGHRS and YFSETQ. Trimming shortened V by 4 bases and J by 8 bases, and 18 bases separated the two germline ends. The CDR3 protein is CASSPNAGRDGYTF. The CDR3 region has the DNA TGCGCCAGCAGCCCGAATGCGGGGAGGGACGGCTACACCTTC. Filled out from reference TRBV5-1 and TRBJ1-2, the complete variable domain reads KAGVTQTPRYLIKTRGQQVTLSCSPISGHRSVSWYQQTPGQGLQFLFEYFSETQRNKGNFPGRFSGRQFSNSRSEMNVSTLELGDSALYLCASSPNAGRDGYTFGSGTRLTVV.

For this clonotype: A read error may produce the germline difference seen at one junction end. This chain links TRBV6-2 or TRBV6-3 with TRBJ2-7; the D gene is possibly TRBD1 (5 bases). The CDR3 totals 16 residues. The germline gives CDR1 MNHEY, CDR2 SVGEGT. The CDR3 is CAISYLQAPFSYEQYF. The CDR3, as DNA: TGTGCCATCAGTTACCTACAGGCGCCCTTCTCCTACGAGCAGTACTTC.

This clonotype has more than one count but fewer than ten. The chain employs TRBV20-1 and TRBJ2-3; no reliable D call. Germline CDR1 is DFQATT and CDR2 is SNEGSKA (reference sequence). Trimming stripped 3 bases from V and 2 bases from J, with 15 bases between. The CDR3 length is 15 residues. CDR3 DNA: TGCAGTGCTAGTTCGGGCTTGCCTTACACAGATACGCAGTATTTT. Its translation is CSASSGLPYTDTQYF.

This clonotype was recorded a few times. V usage is TRBV12-3 or TRBV12-4 and J usage is TRBJ2-7; D unclear. Deletions cut 1 base from V and 2 bases from J, with 12 bases between. The CDR3 has 15 amino acids. The CDR3 bases are TGTGCCAGCAGTTTAGAGGCAGGTCTCCCCTACGAGCAGTACTTC. It yields the protein CASSLEAGLPYEQYF.

As DNA, the CDR3 is TGCGCCAGCAGCTGGGACAGGTCCTCCTCCTATGGCTACACCTTC. As protein: CASSWDRSSSYGYTF. V and J are TRBV5-1 and TRBJ1-2, with 8 bases aligning to TRBD1. V gave up 3 bases and J gave up 4 bases; unmatched junction bases: 8. The CDR3 is 15 residues long. The germline CDR1 and CDR2 sequences are SGHRS and YFSETQ.

This chain uses TRBV27 with TRBJ2-3; TRBD1 is a possible D gene (6 bases). Germline lookup yields CDR1 MNHEY and CDR2 SMNVEV (reference sequence). V was clipped by 9 bases and J by 2 bases, with 12 bases between them. The CDR3 covers 13 residues. CDR3 protein: CASEDSNTDTQYF. CDR3 DNA: TGTGCCAGTGAGGACAGCAACACAGATACGCAGTATTTT.

This clonotype was detected many times. The chain uses TRBV4-1 and TRBJ2-1; D is tentatively TRBD1 or TRBD2 (5 bases each). Per germline, CDR1 MGHRA and CDR2 YSYEKL. Trimming pared 1 base from V and 1 base from J, leaving 11 bases between. The CDR3 has 16 amino acids. CDR3 region: CASSQAGLRSYNEQFF. In nucleotides, the CDR3 is TGCGCCAGCAGCCAAGCGGGGCTCCGATCCTACAATGAGCAGTTCTTC.

This rearrangement joins TRBV19 to TRBJ1-1; D gene unclear. V dropped 4 bases and J dropped 7 bases, with 4 bases sitting between them. CDR3 length: 10 residues. Germline-derived CDR1 and CDR2 are LNHDA and SQIVND (reference sequence). DNA for the CDR3: TGTGCCAGTAGTACCAATGAAGCTTTCTTT. Protein product: CASSTNEAFF.

V is TRBV11-2 and J is TRBJ2-3, with no clear D. Trimming stripped 1 base from V and 8 bases from J, with 7 bases between. This CDR3 comprises 12 residues. The germline V gene has CDR1 SGHAT and CDR2 FQNNGV. In DNA form, the CDR3 reads TGTGCCAGCAGCTTAGGTGAATTTACGCAGTATTTT. Amino acids: CASSLGEFTQYF.

In its sample, this clonotype was seen many times. This chain joins TRBV12-3 or TRBV12-4 and TRBJ2-7, with 15 positions matching TRBD2. The CDR3 is 16 amino acids. With 6 bases clipped from V and 3 bases from J, the junction kept 6 bases outside the gene matches. CDR3 DNA sequence: TGTGCCAGCAGCCCCCCGGGACTAGCGGGGGGCTACGAGCAGTACTTC. This gives the protein CASSPPGLAGGYEQYF.

This clonotype has a count of ten or more. The chain couples TRBV27 to TRBJ2-6; D possibly corresponds to TRBD1 (6 bases). From germline, CDR1 is MNHEY and CDR2 SMNVEV (reference sequence). Trimming took 5 bases from V and 0 from J, leaving 11 bases between them. This CDR3 contains 16 residues. This CDR3 is CASSATGFSGANVLTF. CDR3 bases: TGTGCCAGCAGTGCAACAGGGTTCTCTGGGGCCAACGTCCTGACTTTC. Full variable domain (outside the CDR3, taken from reference TRBV27 and TRBJ2-6): EAQVTQNPRYLITVTGKKLTVTCSQNMNHEYMSWYRQDPGLGLRQIYYSMNVEVTDKGDVPEGYKVSRKEKRNFPLILESPSPNQTSLYFCASSATGFSGANVLTFGAGSRLTVL.

This clonotype came up many times. The chain recombines TRBV14 with TRBJ2-2; D remains ambiguous. CDR1 and CDR2 (germline): SGHDN, FVKESK. V lost 0 bases to trimming and J lost 5 bases, with 7 bases between them. This CDR3 has 14 amino acids. CDR3 DNA sequence: TGTGCCAGCAGCCAAGATGCCTGGACCGGGGAGCTGTTTTTT. Amino acid sequence: CASSQDAWTGELFF.

Notes on this clonotype: It may be a read error: a sequence one base away is much more abundant. The J gene is TRBJ1-2, the V gene TRBV28; maybe TRBD1 (5 bases). In germline, CDR1 is MDHEN, CDR2 SYDVKM. CDR3 size: 14 residues. CDR3 DNA: TGTACCAGCAGTTCCTCAGGGCCTGAGGGCGACTACACCTTC. Residues: CTSSSSGPEGDYTF.

This clonotype was seen more than once but under ten times. This sequence joins TRBV4-2 and TRBJ2-1; TRBD2 matches at 10 bases. Germline-derived CDR1 and CDR2 are LGHNA and YNFKEQ. The CDR3 loop spans 17 amino acids. V lost 0 bases and J lost 4; bases outside the gene matches: 6. DNA for the CDR3: TGTGCCAGCAGCCAAGACGAGTCTAGCGGGGGTTACAATGAGCAGTTCTTC. It is translated as CASSQDESSGGYNEQFF.

This clonotype appeared many times. The CDR3 region is CASSLQTVGNTIYF. CDR3 nucleotides: TGTGCCAGCAGTTTACAGACAGTTGGAAACACCATATATTTT. This rearrangement joins TRBV12-3 or TRBV12-4 to TRBJ1-3, with D perhaps TRBD1 (5 bases). The CDR3 contains 14 residues. V lost 2 bases to trimming and J lost 3 bases, with 8 bases between them.

This clonotype was recorded at least ten times. The V gene is TRBV20-1, the J gene TRBJ1-1; 8 nucleotides agree with TRBD1. CDR1 and CDR2 from the germline V gene are DFQATT and SNEGSKA (reference sequence). The V segment lost 6 bases and the J segment 4 bases; nucleotides outside the gene matches: 19. The CDR3 has 17 residues. This chain's CDR3 is CSAQSPRGPVEGTEAFF. Written as DNA, the CDR3 is TGCAGTGCGCAATCCCCCAGGGGGCCGGTTGAAGGCACTGAAGCTTTCTTT.

This clonotype was detected ten times or more. V is TRBV28 and J is TRBJ2-7; D not certain. The V gene lost 2 bases and the J gene lost 0 bases, with 5 bases spanning the gap. Germline CDR1 and CDR2: MDHEN and SYDVKM. The CDR3 runs 13 residues. As DNA, the CDR3 is TGTGCCAGCAGTTTAGTTTCCTCCTACGAGCAGTACTTC. Translating gives CASSLVSSYEQYF.

V is TRBV4-1 and J is TRBJ2-1; TRBD2 matches 11 bases. CDR1 is MGHRA, CDR2 YSYEKL, per germline. Losses at the gene ends were 1 base for V and 6 bases for J; bases not matched to a gene: 8. The CDR3 is 17 residues long. For the CDR3, the DNA is TGCGCCAGCAGCCAAGCCTGGCTAGCGGGGGGACTCAATGAGCAGTTCTTC. This codes for CASSQAWLAGGLNEQFF.